Below, one TCR beta chain is given with its context. The germline V and J ends were trimmed by 4 bases and 0 bases, with 20 bases remaining between them. From germline, CDR1 is SGHTS and CDR2 YDEGEE. The CDR3 is 18 amino acids. This specimen belongs to a study of blood T cell repertoires in COVID-19. Study-wide background: COVID-19 samples collected from the United States, Italy and Spain covered acute and convalescent phases. PBMCs, B-cell-depleted T cells, or T cells were the source of the cDNA or gDNA that made up the material.

In the source study's methods: Reference gene primer amplification gave nucleated cell count estimates. Clones were sequenced by immunoSEQ multiplex PCR, and TCRdb holds only the in-frame ones, with some missing. Clone size and the V and J calls come from that table; the DNA yielded D and trimming. The sample has 210,000 or so clones; approximately 87% are singletons. This receptor was identified in a woman aged 50 to 60 with acute or convalescent COVID-19. This rearrangement joins TRBV5-8 to TRBJ2-1, with TRBD1 as a possible D gene (6 bases). Sequences were obtained from peripheral blood. CDR3 protein: CASSGTSTYGHSYNEQFF. The CDR3 DNA sequence: TGTGCCAGCAGCGGGACATCTACCTACGGACACTCCTACAATGAGCAGTTCTTC.